This TCR beta chain originates from a study of T-cell reconstitution after alpha-beta-depleted transplantation in children. This sample's TCRbeta library carried unique molecular identifier barcodes. One entry per CDR3 protein, called by TCRdb with MiXCR from the PCR reads. The data show some 600,000 distinct CDR3 sequences, with around 16% seen just once and around 0.96% held by the top ten. This clonotype has just a few counts. The starting material was PBMCs from the stem cell graft donor, obtained from the stem cell graft. The clonotype was recovered from a human donor who donated a stem cell graft to a child with acute myeloid leukemia.

The CDR3 loop is CASSDGTGINQPQHF. The CDR3 DNA follows: TGTGCCAGCAGTGATGGGACAGGGATCAATCAGCCCCAGCATTTT. J is TRBJ1-5 and V is TRBV2; 9 bases are a match to TRBD1. With 3 bases clipped from V and 3 bases from J, the junction kept 3 bases outside the gene matches. Germline CDR1 is SNHLY and CDR2 is FYNNEI. The CDR3 runs 15 residues.